The 26 T cell receptor beta chains presented below share a single source sample, sequenced in a study of early stage breast cancer tumors. Only in-frame clones appear in the TCRdb table, and some are missing; sequencing was by immunoSEQ multiplex PCR. The table lists more than 15,000 clones, around four fifths of them singletons. Specimen: blood. The receptor set was obtained from a person aged 70 to 85 with breast cancer.

This clone was seen a few times. The chain uses TRBV19 and TRBJ1-1; D unresolved. The CDR3 is 15 amino acids. V was pared by 6 bases and J by 0 bases, with 14 bases between. The germline V gene encodes CDR1 LNHDA and CDR2 SQIVND (reference sequence). CDR3 sequence: CASSPRGSLNTEAFF. As DNA, the CDR3 is TGTGCCAGTAGCCCTCGCGGCAGCTTGAACACTGAAGCTTTCTTT.

This clone was detected only a few times. The rearrangement uses TRBV5-1 and TRBJ2-2; no clear D. This CDR3 is 14 amino acids long. CDR1 and CDR2 from the germline V gene are SGHRS and YFSETQ. Trimming removed 3 bases from V and 6 bases from J, with 12 bases in between. The DNA for the CDR3 is TGCGCCAGCAGCTCGGTATTCGGGTCCGGGGAGCTGTTTTTT. Translating gives CASSSVFGSGELFF.

V is TRBV5-1 and J is TRBJ1-1, with 7 bases lining up with TRBD1. The CDR3 length is 14 residues. V was clipped by 1 base and J by 3 bases; unmatched bases: 3. The germline gives CDR1 SGHRS, CDR2 YFSETQ. The CDR3: CASSLNRGDTEAFF. The CDR3 bases are TGCGCCAGCAGCTTGAACAGGGGCGACACTGAAGCTTTCTTT.

The chain has TRBV11-2 and TRBJ2-5, with 10 bases aligning to TRBD2. With 4 bases clipped from V and 2 bases from J, the junction kept 7 bases outside the gene matches. This CDR3 has 16 amino acids. Germline V CDR1 and CDR2: SGHAT, FQNNGV. CDR3 in DNA: TGTGCCAGCAGCTCCCAACTAGCGGGGCCTCAAGAGACCCAGTACTTC. It yields the protein CASSSQLAGPQETQYF.

V usage is TRBV7-6 and J usage is TRBJ2-7; the match to TRBD2 covers 8 bases. The V segment lost 3 bases and the J segment 1 base; nucleotides outside the gene matches: 2. The CDR3 is 14 amino acids. From germline, CDR1 is SGHVS and CDR2 FNYEAQ. CDR3: CASSFSGNSYEQYF. DNA of the CDR3: TGTGCCAGCAGCTTTAGCGGGAATTCCTACGAGCAGTACTTC. Using reference TRBV7-6 and TRBJ2-7 for the parts outside the CDR3, the full variable domain is GAGVSQSPRYKVTKRGQDVALRCDPISGHVSLYWYRQALGQGPEFLTYFNYEAQQDKSGLPNDRFSAERPEGSISTLTIQRTEQRDSAMYRCASSFSGNSYEQYFGPGTRLTVT.

The chain has TRBV7-8 and TRBJ2-1; 11 bases map to TRBD2. V lost 4 bases to trimming and J lost 7 bases; unmatched junction nucleotides: 3. There are 14 residues in the CDR3. Germline CDR1 SGHVS, CDR2 FQNEAQ. The CDR3 here is CASSSPSGGNEQFF. CDR3 in DNA: TGTGCCAGCAGCTCTCCTAGCGGGGGGAATGAGCAGTTCTTC.

This rearrangement joins TRBV4-1 to TRBJ2-4; 10 bases line up with TRBD2. Trimming at V came to 4 bases and at J to 0 bases, leaving 3 bases not matched to a gene. Per the germline V gene, CDR1 is MGHRA and CDR2 is YSYEKL. This CDR3 comprises 16 residues. Here the CDR3 DNA reads TGCGCCAGCAGCCCTGAGCGGGGGGGAGCCAAAAACATTCAGTACTTC. Protein sequence: CASSPERGGAKNIQYF.

The chain couples TRBV7-2 to TRBJ2-4; TRBD2 agrees at 9 bases. V gave up 1 base and J gave up 7 bases; unmatched junction bases: 5. The CDR3 totals 15 residues. CDR1 and CDR2 (germline): SGHTA, FQGNSA. CDR3 sequence (DNA): TGTGCCAGCAGCTTAGTAGCGGGGGAGGAGAACATTCAGTACTTC. It is translated as CASSLVAGEENIQYF. The whole variable domain, remainder taken from reference TRBV7-2 and TRBJ2-4, is GAGVSQSPSNKVTEKGKDVELRCDPISGHTALYWYRQSLGQGLEFLIYFQGNSAPDKSGLPSDRFSAERTGGSVSTLTIQRTQQEDSAVYLCASSLVAGEENIQYFGAGTRLSVL.

This chain uses TRBV5-1 with TRBJ2-7; D is unclear. Germline V gives CDR1 SGHRS, CDR2 YFSETQ. Trimming removed 0 bases at V and 1 base at J, with 11 bases between. The CDR3 extends over 15 amino acids. Here the CDR3 reads CASSLVGAKSYEQYF. The CDR3 region has the DNA TGCGCCAGCAGCTTGGTCGGAGCGAAGTCCTACGAGCAGTACTTC.

J is TRBJ1-2 and V is TRBV5-1, with D perhaps TRBD1 (6 bases). The CDR3 runs 15 residues. The germline V gene has CDR1 SGHRS and CDR2 YFSETQ. The germline V and J ends were trimmed by 2 bases and 3 bases, with 14 bases remaining between them. The CDR3 reads CASSLTTGFDYGYTF. The CDR3 DNA is TGCGCCAGCAGCTTAACAACAGGGTTTGACTATGGCTACACCTTC.

The J gene is TRBJ2-4, the V gene TRBV2, with D tentatively TRBD2 (5 bases). Trimming took 7 bases from V and 7 from J, leaving 14 bases between them. The length of the CDR3 is 13 residues. Germline V gene sequence: CDR1 SNHLY, CDR2 FYNNEI. The CDR3 is CASTPRVSNIQYF. The CDR3 region has the DNA TGTGCCAGCACCCCGCGGGTTTCCAACATTCAGTACTTC.

In this sample, this clone turned up once. This rearrangement joins TRBV7-8 to TRBJ2-7; 7 positions match TRBD1. V lost 2 bases to trimming and J lost 6 bases; unmatched junction nucleotides: 7. The germline gives CDR1 SGHVS, CDR2 FQNEAQ. This CDR3 is 14 amino acids long. CDR3 residues: CASSLIGGWGEQYF. CDR3 bases: TGTGCCAGCAGCTTAATAGGGGGCTGGGGCGAGCAGTACTTC.

The chain has TRBV7-6 and TRBJ2-3, with TRBD2 matching over 9 bases. V lost 6 bases and J lost 3; bases outside the gene matches: 7. The CDR3 totals 15 residues. Per the germline V gene, CDR1 is SGHVS and CDR2 is FNYEAQ. The CDR3 spells CASRASGALTDTQYF. The CDR3 bases are TGTGCCAGCAGAGCTAGCGGGGCCTTAACAGATACGCAGTATTTT.

The chain has TRBV19 and TRBJ2-7; the match to TRBD1 covers 10 bases. Trimming took 4 bases from V and 2 from J; bases not matched to a gene: 5. The CDR3 length is 15 residues. Per the germline V gene, CDR1 is LNHDA and CDR2 is SQIVND (reference sequence). CDR3 region: CASSSSGQGTYEQYF. The CDR3 DNA reads TGTGCCAGTAGTAGTTCGGGACAGGGGACCTACGAGCAGTACTTC.

The CDR3 DNA reads as TGCGCCAGCAGCTACGCCGGGAGTAGGGACACTGAAGCTTTCTTT. It encodes CASSYAGSRDTEAFF. The chain carries TRBV5-1 and TRBJ1-1; D gene ambiguous. Trimming removed 3 bases at V and 3 bases at J, with 15 bases between. CDR3 length: 15 residues. In germline, CDR1 is SGHRS, CDR2 YFSETQ.

The V gene is TRBV5-4, the J gene TRBJ1-2; 8 bases are shared with TRBD1. The trim removed 4 bases at V and 7 bases at J, leaving 9 bases unmatched. Germline CDR1 SGHNT, CDR2 YYREEE (reference sequence). The length of the CDR3 is 14 residues. CDR3 loop: CASSVRQGRGGYTF. The CDR3 DNA reads TGTGCCAGCAGCGTAAGACAGGGGCGGGGTGGCTACACCTTC.

The chain has TRBV18 and TRBJ2-7; the D gene is possibly TRBD2 (6 bases). Germline CDR1 KGHSH, CDR2 LQKENI. This CDR3 region has 13 residues. V was pared by 3 bases and J by 7 bases, with 13 bases between. The CDR3 loop reads CASSPVGEDEQYF. The CDR3 nucleotides are TGTGCCAGCTCACCCGTCGGGGAGGATGAGCAGTACTTC.

The chain uses TRBV10-3 and TRBJ1-6; 7 bases are a match to TRBD1. The CDR3 is 15 amino acids. CDR1 is ENHRY and CDR2 is SYGVKD in the germline V gene. V gave up 2 bases and J gave up 10 bases; unmatched junction bases: 8. The CDR3 reads CAISERRGQESPLHF. CDR3 coding DNA: TGTGCCATCAGTGAGAGAAGGGGGCAGGAATCACCCCTCCACTTT.

The rearrangement uses TRBV19 and TRBJ2-7, with 7 bases identical to TRBD1. Trimming took 4 bases from V and 3 from J; bases not matched to a gene: 6. CDR1 LNHDA and CDR2 SQIVND come from the germline V gene (reference sequence). This CDR3 region has 14 residues. The CDR3 DNA follows: TGTGCCAGTAGTAGGACAGGTGAAAACTACGAGCAGTACTTC. As protein: CASSRTGENYEQYF.

This chain connects TRBV30 to TRBJ1-1, with TRBD1 identical over 7 bases. There are 12 residues in the CDR3. The germline CDR1 and CDR2 sequences are GTSNPN and SVGIG (reference sequence). Germline trimming cut 5 bases from V and 8 bases from J; bases unmatched to any gene: 8. CDR3 nucleotide sequence: TGTGCCTGGGAACAGGGGAATTTGGAAGCTTTCTTT. It translates to CAWEQGNLEAFF. The whole variable domain, filled in from reference TRBV30 and TRBJ1-1, reads SQTIHQWPATLVQPVGSPLSLECTVEGTSNPNLYWYRQAAGRGLQLLFYSVGIGQISSEVPQNLSASRPQDRQFILSSKKLLLSDSGFYLCAWEQGNLEAFFGQGTRLTVV.

The chain employs TRBV30 and TRBJ1-6; D may be TRBD1 (6 bases). Germline assignment: CDR1 GTSNPN and CDR2 SVGIG (reference sequence). The V and J ends lost 5 bases and 6 bases respectively, with 11 bases between them. The CDR3 spans 13 residues. The CDR3 DNA sequence: TGTGCCTGGGATACAGGGCCTAATTCACCCCTCCACTTT. Translated, it gives CAWDTGPNSPLHF.

This clone occurred once. The V call is TRBV5-4, the J call TRBJ1-6; 11 positions match TRBD1. Germline CDR1 and CDR2: SGHNT and YYREEE (reference sequence). Trimming took 3 bases from V and 9 from J; bases not matched to a gene: 8. The length of the CDR3 is 16 residues. CDR3 residues: CASSSGSGTGGSPLHF. CDR3 DNA: TGTGCCAGCAGCTCGGGGTCCGGGACAGGGGGTTCACCCCTCCACTTT.

The genes are TRBV2 and TRBJ2-7, with D tentatively TRBD2 (7 bases). The V gene's germline CDR1 is SNHLY and CDR2 FYNNEI. This CDR3 is built from 13 residues. V shed 7 bases and J shed 6 bases, with 16 bases lying between them. The DNA for the CDR3 is TGTGCCAGCACAGGGGACTACTTTGGCGAGCAGTACTTC. Its translation: CASTGDYFGEQYF.

The chain has TRBV6-6 and TRBJ2-3, with 7 bases matching TRBD2. Trimming took 4 bases from V and 7 from J; bases not matched to a gene: 14. CDR3 length: 16 residues. Germline V CDR1 and CDR2: MNHNY, SVGAGI (reference sequence). The CDR3 is CASSWFKRGGQNTQYF. In DNA form, the CDR3 reads TGTGCCAGCAGTTGGTTCAAGCGGGGTGGGCAAAATACGCAGTATTTT.

The V and J genes are TRBV28 and TRBJ2-7; D is perhaps TRBD1 (6 bases). Trimming removed 6 bases from V and 0 bases from J, with 15 bases in between. Germline V CDR1 and CDR2: MDHEN, SYDVKM. The CDR3 is made up of 15 amino acids. CDR3 amino acids: CASSQNRVSSYEQYF. The CDR3 DNA is TGTGCCAGCAGCCAAAACAGGGTCAGCTCCTACGAGCAGTACTTC.

This chain joins TRBV5-6 and TRBJ1-2; tentatively, D is TRBD1 (5 bases). V lost 0 bases and J 8 bases, leaving 14 bases between the germline ends. The CDR3 contains 14 residues. Germline V gene sequence: CDR1 SGHDT, CDR2 YYEEEE. CDR3 amino acids: CASSLGGRGDGYTF. The CDR3, as DNA: TGTGCCAGCAGCTTGGGTGGCCGGGGGGACGGCTACACCTTC.